This note documents a single T cell receptor (beta chain) sequence. Its antigen is still unknown. The data originate from a study of T cells expressing NK-cell markers. UMI-tagged 5'RACE template switching yielded the TCR beta cDNA. TCRdb reprocessed the 5' RACE reads, with one entry per CDR3 protein and no DNA. This listing includes 300,000 to 450,000 distinct CDR3 sequences. Study-wide results and caveats: Leadership of the CD3+CD56-NKG2C+ fraction also belonged to these clonotypes in four donors.

CDR3 length equals 14 residues. Germline V gives CDR1 SGHTA, CDR2 FQGNSA. This TCR came from a man aged 18-75 years in good health. Material for sequencing was blood T cells: a sorted CD56 or NKG2C T cell subset, CD4+ or CD8+ T cells, or bulk PBMC T cells (not recorded which). The chain joins TRBV7-2 to TRBJ2-7; there is no DNA to check the TCRdb D call of TRBD2. The CDR3 protein is CASSKTSGGQEQYF.